This T cell receptor (beta chain) was profiled in a study of radiotherapy plus CTLA-4 blockade in lung cancer. The overall study: Of the patients, about 20% showed objective responses and around 29% attained disease control.

Details on this clone: As yet, its antigen is unknown.

Study-wide findings and caveats: Early clone dynamics of blood T cells, plus interferon-beta, reportedly predicted response best. Blood saw expansion of tumor-derived TCR clones after radiotherapy plus ipilimumab.

Sequencing was performed with immunoSEQ multiplex PCR; in TCRdb, only in-frame clones are kept and a portion is missing. The table has approximately 85,000 clones, approximately 83% seen once. Focal radiation plus CTLA-4 blockade with ipilimumab was administered to patients who had chemo-refractory metastatic non-small-cell lung cancer. This CDR3 comprises 14 residues. Germline values: CDR1 SGHNT, CDR2 YENEEA. Trimming cost V 2 bases and J 5 bases, with 12 bases left between them. V gene TRBV11-3 combines with J gene TRBJ1-1; a weak D match, TRBD1 (5 bases). The sequences come from peripheral blood, collected from a patient treated with radiotherapy plus ipilimumab. The TCR originated in a human donor with non-small cell lung cancer that progressed on radiotherapy plus ipilimumab. CDR3 sequence (DNA): TGTGCCAGCAGCTTAAGGGCAGGGCGGACTGAAGCTTTCTTT. It is translated as CASSLRAGRTEAFF.